Shown below are 24 T cell receptor beta chains from a single sample sequenced in a study of patients and donors after allogeneic stem cell transplantation. In TCRdb, the RT-PCR reads were re-called with MiXCR into one record per CDR3 protein. The repertoire includes more than 850,000 distinct CDR3 sequences, over 15% of them detected once, and about 6% sits in the top ten. Sequencing was carried out using blood, either unsorted or a sorted T cell fraction (not recorded which). Receptor source: a human donor who was either an allogeneic HSCT recipient or a stem cell or donor lymphocyte infusion donor (not recorded which). It is not recorded whose cells these are; they may come from a transplant donor.

This rearrangement joins TRBV9 to TRBJ1-1; TRBD1 might be the D (6 bases). The germline gives CDR1 SGDLS, CDR2 YYNGEE. Deletions cut 7 bases from V and 0 bases from J, with 16 bases between. The CDR3 extends over 15 amino acids. The CDR3: CASCRGGLMNTEAFF. The CDR3 region has the DNA TGTGCCAGCTGCCGCGGGGGCTTGATGAACACTGAAGCTTTCTTT.

Only a few counts were recorded for this clonotype. This chain links TRBV2 with TRBJ2-7; 9 bases align to TRBD1. V lost 5 bases to trimming and J lost 6 bases; unmatched junction nucleotides: 5. In germline, CDR1 is SNHLY, CDR2 FYNNEI. This CDR3 comprises 13 residues. CDR3 DNA: TGTGCCAGCAGTCTTCGGACAGGGGCCGAGCAGTACTTC. Translating gives CASSLRTGAEQYF.

The chain uses TRBV20-1 and TRBJ1-4, with 8 bases identical to TRBD1. The CDR3 has 13 residues. Germline V gene lookup returns CDR1 DFQATT and CDR2 SNEGSKA (reference sequence). V lost 5 bases, J lost 5 bases, and 4 bases stayed unmatched. The CDR3 loop reads CSAPDRVNEKLFF. The DNA for the CDR3 is TGCAGTGCTCCGGACAGGGTGAATGAAAAACTGTTTTTT.

The sample holds a few counts of this clonotype. The chain links TRBV12-3 or TRBV12-4 to TRBJ2-3; a weak D match, TRBD1 (6 bases). Trimming left V 5 bases short and J 4 bases short, with 16 bases between. The CDR3 spans 15 residues. CDR3 in amino acids: CASSPAYRTADTQYF. The CDR3, as DNA: TGTGCCAGCAGTCCCGCGTACAGGACAGCAGATACGCAGTATTTT.

With regard to this clonotype: The limits of the CDR3 on the DNA are not certain, so only TCRdb's listed CDR3 is given. This chain uses TRBV30 with TRBJ2-5; the D call of TRBD1 is as the table states it, not checked on the DNA. Germline V gene data show CDR1 as GTSNPN and CDR2 as SVGIG (reference sequence). From its first to its last residue, the CDR3 has 15 amino acids. The CDR3 spells CAWTQGARFLETQYF.

This clonotype has only a few counts. The chain carries TRBV6-2 or TRBV6-3 and TRBJ2-2; TRBD1 might be the D (6 bases). Between the trimmed V and J ends, which lost 7 bases and 4 bases, there was a span of 19 bases. Germline CDR1 reads MNHEY; CDR2 reads SVGEGT. The length of the CDR3 is 16 residues. The DNA for the CDR3 is TGTGCCAGCACTCCCCAGGACAGATATATCACCGGGGAGCTGTTTTTT. Amino acids: CASTPQDRYITGELFF.

This clonotype was seen only a few times. The chain employs TRBV11-3 and TRBJ2-4; no clear D. The V gene's germline CDR1 is SGHNT and CDR2 YENEEA. V dropped 5 bases and J dropped 8 bases, with 10 bases sitting between them. The CDR3 is 12 amino acids. DNA of the CDR3: TGTGCCAGCAGCCAGCGCCTGGACATTCAGTACTTC. This sequence encodes CASSQRLDIQYF. The entire variable domain, with the rest obtained from reference TRBV11-3 and TRBJ2-4, is as follows: EAGVVQSPRYKIIEKKQPVAFWCNPISGHNTLYWYLQNLGQGPELLIRYENEEAVDDSQLPKDRFSAERLKGVDSTLKIQPAELGDSAVYLCASSQRLDIQYFGAGTRLSVL.

This clonotype came up a few times. The rearrangement uses TRBV15 and TRBJ1-1, with a weak D call TRBD1 (5 bases). With 0 bases removed from V and 0 bases from J, the gap between germline ends came to 8 bases. The CDR3 covers 15 residues. Germline V gene data show CDR1 as LNHNV and CDR2 as YYDKDF (reference sequence). In nucleotides, the CDR3 is TGTGCCACCAGCAGAGACAGGGCCCTGAACACTGAAGCTTTCTTT. Translation gives CATSRDRALNTEAFF.

V gene TRBV6-5 combines with J gene TRBJ1-1, with 10 bases matching TRBD1. J lost 5 bases, V lost 4 bases, and 10 bases had no gene match. Per the germline V gene, CDR1 is MNHEY and CDR2 is SVGAGI. The CDR3 runs to 16 residues. The CDR3 protein is CASSFPPGTGDTEAFF. CDR3 nucleotide sequence: TGTGCCAGCAGTTTCCCTCCCGGGACAGGGGATACTGAAGCTTTCTTT.

This clonotype was recorded a few times. This chain links TRBV5-4 with TRBJ2-3; D not certain. CDR1 and CDR2 (germline): SGHNT, YYREEE (reference sequence). V was cut by 4 bases and J by 1 base, with 7 bases left in between. The CDR3 is made up of 13 amino acids. As DNA, the CDR3 is TGTGCCAGCAGCCCAGCTCGCACAGATACGCAGTATTTT. Its translation: CASSPARTDTQYF.

This clonotype was found a few times. V and J are TRBV24-1 and TRBJ2-6; tentative D call: TRBD2 (6 bases). The CDR3 runs 18 residues. Trimming shortened V by 4 bases and J by 2 bases, and 17 bases separated the two germline ends. Per the germline V gene, CDR1 is KGHDR and CDR2 is SFDVKD. The DNA for the CDR3 is TGTGCCACCAGTGACCCCCGGAGGGGCAATGCTGGGGCCAACGTCCTGACTTTC. As protein: CATSDPRRGNAGANVLTF.

The chain couples TRBV5-1 to TRBJ2-2, with a possible D match to TRBD1 (6 bases). Germline V gives CDR1 SGHRS, CDR2 YFSETQ. The CDR3 extends over 16 amino acids. Trimming pared 2 bases from V and 0 bases from J, leaving 11 bases between. CDR3 bases: TGCGCCAGCAGCTTAGGACAGATTTCGAACACCGGGGAGCTGTTTTTT. It is translated as CASSLGQISNTGELFF.

The chain combines TRBV12-3 or TRBV12-4 with TRBJ2-2; 10 positions agree with TRBD2. V shed 3 bases, J shed 0 bases, and the junction held 1 base outside the gene matches. The CDR3 covers 16 residues. CDR3 DNA sequence: TGTGCCAGCAGTTTCCTAGCGGGGGCGAACACCGGGGAGCTGTTTTTT. Translated, it gives CASSFLAGANTGELFF.

This clonotype appeared a few times. This rearrangement joins TRBV30 to TRBJ2-7; D unclear. The CDR3 covers 13 residues. The germline V gene has CDR1 GTSNPN and CDR2 SVGIG (reference sequence). Trimming removed 4 bases at V and 3 bases at J, with 13 bases between. This CDR3 is CAWMTPNVYEQYF. Written as DNA, the CDR3 is TGTGCCTGGATGACCCCAAATGTCTACGAGCAGTACTTC.

This clonotype was found a few times. CDR3 DNA: TGCAGTGCTGGGGGACAGGACGTATTGCAGTTCTTC. Its protein is CSAGGQDVLQFF. The rearrangement joins TRBV20-1 to TRBJ2-1, with 8 bases fitting TRBD1. V shed 5 bases and J 12 bases; nucleotides not matched to a gene: 9. Looked up from germline, CDR1 is DFQATT and CDR2 is SNEGSKA (reference sequence). The CDR3 extends over 12 amino acids.

The CDR3 region has the DNA TGTGCCAGCAGTTTTTCGGCGGGGGCGCGATATGGCTACACCTTC. Residues: CASSFSAGARYGYTF. The rearrangement joins TRBV12-3 or TRBV12-4 to TRBJ1-2, with a possible D match to TRBD1 (6 bases). V lost 3 bases to trimming and J lost 5 bases, with 16 bases between them. The CDR3 consists of 15 residues.

CDR3 nucleotides: TGCAGTGCCCCCGAGGAGGCGGCACATGGCTACACCTTC. Its protein is CSAPEEAAHGYTF. J is TRBJ1-2 and V is TRBV20-1, with D unclear. Deletions cut 6 bases from V and 6 bases from J, with 17 bases between. The CDR3 spans 13 residues. In germline, CDR1 is DFQATT, CDR2 SNEGSKA (reference sequence).

Only a few counts were recorded for this clonotype. The rearrangement links TRBV7-8 to TRBJ2-5; D is undetermined. The V and J ends lost 5 bases and 5 bases respectively, with 12 bases between them. Germline lookup yields CDR1 SGHVS and CDR2 FQNEAQ. The CDR3 contains 13 residues. CDR3 loop: CASSKDGLETQYF. The CDR3 DNA reads as TGTGCCAGCAGCAAGGACGGATTGGAGACCCAGTACTTC.

The chain carries TRBV2 and TRBJ2-1; unclear D gene. This CDR3 is 14 amino acids long. The germline V gene has CDR1 SNHLY and CDR2 FYNNEI. V was clipped by 10 bases and J by 8 bases, with 21 bases between them. The CDR3 sequence: CATPVDTGVHEQFF. For the CDR3, the DNA is TGTGCCACCCCCGTTGACACTGGGGTCCATGAGCAGTTCTTC.

This clonotype has just a few counts. The chain combines TRBV30 with TRBJ2-7, with a tentative D call TRBD1 (7 bases). The V gene's germline CDR1 is GTSNPN and CDR2 SVGIG (reference sequence). Trimming removed 1 base at V and 12 bases at J, with 16 bases between. This CDR3 is 12 amino acids long. In DNA, the CDR3 is TGTGCCTGGAGTGGCGGGGACAGACGGTTGTACTTC. Protein product: CAWSGGDRRLYF.

This clonotype was observed a few times. This rearrangement joins TRBV7-2 to TRBJ1-3; D uncertain. V was cut by 3 bases and J by 3 bases, with 12 bases left in between. Germline-derived CDR1 and CDR2 are SGHTA and FQGNSA. The CDR3 covers 15 residues. CDR3 region: CASSLAVGGGNTIYF. CDR3 DNA sequence: TGTGCCAGCAGCTTGGCGGTGGGTGGTGGAAACACCATATATTTT.

This rearrangement joins TRBV27 to TRBJ2-1; 8 bases align to TRBD2. The CDR3 totals 12 residues. J lost 14 bases, V lost 5 bases, and 8 bases had no gene match. CDR1 MNHEY and CDR2 SMNVEV come from the germline V gene (reference sequence). The DNA of the CDR3 is TGTGCCAGCAGTACTAGAGCGGGAGTGGAGTTCTTC. This sequence encodes CASSTRAGVEFF.

This clonotype was counted a few times. The chain combines TRBV29-1 with TRBJ1-2, with TRBD1 matching over 7 bases. The CDR3 covers 11 residues. The V gene's germline CDR1 is SQVTM and CDR2 ANQGSEA. The junction had 4 bases not matched to a gene; V was cut back by 7 bases and J by 5 bases. The CDR3 nucleotides read TGCAGCGGTGGGACAGCATATGGCTACACCTTC. Translating gives CSGGTAYGYTF.

Ten or more counts support this clonotype. The chain is built from TRBV4-3 and TRBJ2-2, with no clear D. This CDR3 has 15 amino acids. CDR1 LGHNA and CDR2 YSLEER come from the germline V gene. The V and J ends lost 0 bases and 9 bases respectively, with 14 bases between them. This CDR3 is CASSQEGNWPRELFF. The CDR3 bases are TGCGCCAGCAGCCAAGAAGGGAACTGGCCCCGGGAGCTGTTTTTT.